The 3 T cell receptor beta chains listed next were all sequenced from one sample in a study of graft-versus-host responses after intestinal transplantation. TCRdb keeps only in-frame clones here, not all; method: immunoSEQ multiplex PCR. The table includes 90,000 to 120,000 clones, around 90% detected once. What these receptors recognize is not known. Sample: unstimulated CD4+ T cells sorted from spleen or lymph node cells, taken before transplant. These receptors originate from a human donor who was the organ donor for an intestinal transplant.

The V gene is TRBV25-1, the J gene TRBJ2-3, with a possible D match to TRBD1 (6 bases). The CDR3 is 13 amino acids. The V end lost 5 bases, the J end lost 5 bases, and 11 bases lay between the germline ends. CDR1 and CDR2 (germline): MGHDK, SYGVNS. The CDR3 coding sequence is TGTGCCAGCAGTACCACAGGGAGAGATACGCAGTATTTT. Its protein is CASSTTGRDTQYF.

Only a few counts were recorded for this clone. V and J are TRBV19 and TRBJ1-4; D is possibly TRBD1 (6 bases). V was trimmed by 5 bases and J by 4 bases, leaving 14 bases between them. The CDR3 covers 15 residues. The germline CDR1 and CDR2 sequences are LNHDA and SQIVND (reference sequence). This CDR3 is CASSPRRGHNEKLFF. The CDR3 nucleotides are TGTGCCAGTAGTCCGCGCCGGGGACATAATGAAAAACTGTTTTTT.

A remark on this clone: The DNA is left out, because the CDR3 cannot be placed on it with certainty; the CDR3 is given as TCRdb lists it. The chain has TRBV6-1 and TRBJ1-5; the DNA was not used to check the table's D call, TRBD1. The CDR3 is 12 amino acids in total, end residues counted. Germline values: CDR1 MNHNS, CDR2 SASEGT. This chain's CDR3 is CATRSWGLGSHF.